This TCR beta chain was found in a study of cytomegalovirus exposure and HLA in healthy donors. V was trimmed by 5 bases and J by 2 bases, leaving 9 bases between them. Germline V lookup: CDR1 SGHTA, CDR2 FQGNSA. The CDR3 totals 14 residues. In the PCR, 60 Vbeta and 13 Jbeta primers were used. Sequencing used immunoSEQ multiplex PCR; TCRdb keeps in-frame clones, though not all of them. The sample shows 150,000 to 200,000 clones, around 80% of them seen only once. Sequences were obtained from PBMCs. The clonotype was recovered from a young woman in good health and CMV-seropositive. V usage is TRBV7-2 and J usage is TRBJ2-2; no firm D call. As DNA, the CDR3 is TGTGCCAGCAGCCCCCCCCAAAACACCGGGGAGCTGTTTTTT. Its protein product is CASSPPQNTGELFF.